This T cell receptor (beta chain) emerged from a study of cytomegalovirus exposure and HLA in healthy donors. Study observations and caveats: Indistinguishable V segments such as TRBV6-2 and TRBV6-3 were excluded.

For this clone: The antigen remains unidentified.

The PCR employed 60 Vbeta primers together with 13 Jbeta primers. TCRdb keeps only in-frame clones here, not all; method: immunoSEQ multiplex PCR. The table lists about 120,000 clones, around 10% of them singletons. CDR1 is SGHAT, CDR2 FQNNGV, per germline. The CDR3 is made up of 15 amino acids. Losses at the gene ends were 5 bases for V and 6 bases for J; bases not matched to a gene: 12. The clonotype was recovered from a man aged 25-45 years in good health and CMV-seronegative. Sequencing was performed on PBMCs. The rearrangement uses TRBV11-2 and TRBJ1-2, with 7 bases matching TRBD1. CDR3 coding DNA: TGTGCCAGCAGCCCCATGGGCAGGGGGTCCAATGGCTACACCTTC. Protein: CASSPMGRGSNGYTF.